The 3 T cell receptor beta chains below all came from one sample that was sequenced in a study of blood T cell repertoires in COVID-19. The protocol was immunoSEQ multiplex PCR, while the TCRdb copy is restricted to in-frame clones and leaves out a portion. The sample has approximately 210,000 clones, around 90% seen once; the top ten hold more than 0.95%. Specimen: peripheral blood. The receptors were gathered from a man aged 30 to 45 with acute or convalescent COVID-19.

The chain recombines TRBV19 with TRBJ2-2; D call uncertain. The CDR3 runs to 13 residues. V gave up 4 bases and J gave up 1 base, with 4 bases separating them. Germline V gives CDR1 LNHDA, CDR2 SQIVND (reference sequence). CDR3 DNA: TGTGCCAGTAGTACACAGAACACCGGGGAGCTGTTTTTT. Amino acid sequence: CASSTQNTGELFF.

This chain links TRBV30 with TRBJ2-5; 9 positions agree with TRBD1. Germline lookup yields CDR1 GTSNPN and CDR2 SVGIG (reference sequence). The J segment lost 5 bases and the V segment lost 3 bases, leaving 10 bases of the junction unmatched. This CDR3 is 15 amino acids long. CDR3 protein: CAWSAGWTGVETQYF. The CDR3 DNA reads TGTGCCTGGAGCGCCGGTTGGACAGGGGTTGAGACCCAGTACTTC. The full variable domain, in which reference TRBV30 and TRBJ2-5 provide the parts outside the CDR3, is SQTIHQWPATLVQPVGSPLSLECTVEGTSNPNLYWYRQAAGRGLQLLFYSVGIGQISSEVPQNLSASRPQDRQFILSSKKLLLSDSGFYLCAWSAGWTGVETQYFGPGTRLLVL.

This clone was detected a few times. This chain connects TRBV7-9 to TRBJ2-2; 8 nucleotides line up with TRBD2. Trimming removed 6 bases from V and 4 bases from J; junction bases left unmatched: 4. The germline CDR1 and CDR2 sequences are SEHNR and FQNEAQ (reference sequence). CDR3 length: 14 amino acids. CDR3 in DNA: TGTGCCAGCAGGCCGACTAGCGCCACCGGGGAGCTGTTTTTT. Translating gives CASRPTSATGELFF.